A single sample is the source of the 20 T cell receptor beta chains below, sequenced in a study of PD-1 blockade in classical Hodgkin lymphoma. The method was immunoSEQ multiplex PCR; TCRdb's version includes in-frame clones alone and lacks a portion of them. This sample has roughly 12,000 clones; roughly 83% occur once, and the top ten carry about two fifths. Each patient relapsed following autologous stem cell transplantation, and prior brentuximab vedotin exposure differed. Investigators obtained CD8+ T cells from thawed PBMCs by magnetic negative selection. Source: CD8+ T cells from blood, taken at baseline. The receptors come from a human donor with classical Hodgkin lymphoma.

A few counts support this clone. This sequence joins TRBV7-5 and TRBJ2-7; the table's D gene call, TRBD2, was not cross checked with the DNA. TRBV7-5 is a documented pseudogene. There are 13 residues in the CDR3. The CDR3 region is CASSLVFGDEQYF. The CDR3 DNA follows: TGTGCCAGCAGCTTAGTTTTCGGGGACGAGCAGTACTTC.

The chain has TRBV5-1 and TRBJ2-7; 10 nucleotides agree with TRBD2. The germline gives CDR1 SGHRS, CDR2 YFSETQ. The CDR3 consists of 14 residues. After removal of 3 bases from V and 3 bases from J, the junction contained 3 bases not matched to a gene. The CDR3 spells CASSWASGSYEQYF. In DNA, the CDR3 is TGCGCCAGCAGCTGGGCTAGCGGGAGCTACGAGCAGTACTTC.

The chain couples TRBV30 to TRBJ2-2, with TRBD2 matching over 9 bases. The junction had 7 bases not matched to a gene; V was cut back by 2 bases and J by 6 bases. Germline CDR1 GTSNPN, CDR2 SVGIG (reference sequence). This CDR3 has 15 amino acids. The DNA for the CDR3 is TGTGCCTGGAGTACGCCGGGACTAGCCGCCGGGGAGCTGTTTTTT. Translation gives CAWSTPGLAAGELFF.

This clone was seen a single time. This rearrangement joins TRBV6-5 to TRBJ2-1; 13 bases line up with TRBD2. Germline CDR1 and CDR2: MNHEY and SVGAGI. The CDR3 length is 15 residues. The V gene end was trimmed by 5 bases and the J gene end by 7 bases; junction bases not matched to a gene: 5. The CDR3 DNA sequence: TGTGCCAGCAGTCCCGGACTAGCGGGAGTTAATGAGCAGTTCTTC. It codes for CASSPGLAGVNEQFF.

The V and J genes are TRBV27 and TRBJ2-7; no clear D gene. Germline V gene data show CDR1 as MNHEY and CDR2 as SMNVEV (reference sequence). Between the trimmed V and J ends, which lost 4 bases and 5 bases, there was a span of 9 bases. The CDR3 is 12 residues long. The CDR3 here is CASSSPYDEQYF. As DNA, the CDR3 is TGTGCCAGCAGTTCCCCTTATGACGAGCAGTACTTC.

The chain joins TRBV5-5 to TRBJ2-2, with a weak D call TRBD2 (5 bases). This CDR3 has 15 residues. The ends were cut back, 2 bases at V and 0 bases at J, with 8 bases in the middle. Germline V lookup: CDR1 SGHKS, CDR2 YYEKEE (reference sequence). The CDR3 region is CASSFVGANTGELFF. DNA for the CDR3: TGTGCCAGCAGCTTCGTGGGAGCGAACACCGGGGAGCTGTTTTTT.

The chain couples TRBV6-5 to TRBJ1-1, with D perhaps matching TRBD1 (6 bases). In germline, CDR1 is MNHEY, CDR2 SVGAGI. V dropped 0 bases and J dropped 4 bases, with 6 bases sitting between them. This CDR3 is built from 13 residues. This CDR3 reads CASSYSTGTEAFF. The CDR3 DNA reads as TGTGCCAGCAGTTACTCGACAGGCACTGAAGCTTTCTTT.

CDR3 loop: CASSWQLTSTDTQYF. DNA for the CDR3: TGTGCCAGCAGTTGGCAGCTAACTAGCACAGATACGCAGTATTTT. The rearrangement joins TRBV27 to TRBJ2-3; no definite D call. The CDR3 runs to 15 residues. Trimming took 4 bases from V and 0 from J, leaving 11 bases between them. From germline, CDR1 is MNHEY and CDR2 SMNVEV (reference sequence).

The rearrangement links TRBV11-2 to TRBJ2-7, with 12 bases identical to TRBD2. J gave up 4 bases and V 5 bases, and 6 bases lay outside the gene matches. CDR1 is SGHAT, CDR2 FQNNGV, per germline. This CDR3 comprises 15 residues. The CDR3 loop reads CASSHTSGGWYEQYF. For the CDR3, the DNA is TGTGCCAGCAGCCACACTAGCGGGGGGTGGTACGAGCAGTACTTC.

This chain links TRBV15 with TRBJ2-2, with 14 bases aligning to TRBD2. V shed 3 bases and J 6 bases; nucleotides not matched to a gene: 9. CDR3 size: 18 residues. CDR1 and CDR2 (germline): LNHNV, YYDKDF (reference sequence). CDR3 nucleotide sequence: TGTGCCACCAGCAGTGATGCCTGGACTAGCGGGAGGTCCGGGGAGCTGTTTTTT. Its translation is CATSSDAWTSGRSGELFF.

The chain links TRBV27 to TRBJ2-3; 8 bases map to TRBD2. The trim removed 0 bases at V and 2 bases at J, leaving 4 bases unmatched. The CDR3 is made up of 16 amino acids. Germline V CDR1 and CDR2: MNHEY, SMNVEV (reference sequence). The CDR3 nucleotides are TGTGCCAGCAGTTTATCTAGCGGGACTTTCACAGATACGCAGTATTTT. Its translation: CASSLSSGTFTDTQYF.

The V and J genes are TRBV6-1 and TRBJ2-7; 7 bases agree with TRBD1. CDR3 length equals 12 residues. Germline V gene data show CDR1 as MNHNS and CDR2 as SASEGT. The trim removed 6 bases at V and 2 bases at J, leaving 1 base unmatched. This chain's CDR3 is CASRGQTYEQYF. The CDR3, as DNA: TGTGCCAGCAGGGGACAGACCTACGAGCAGTACTTC.

The rearrangement links TRBV5-4 to TRBJ2-5, with 15 bases matching TRBD2. CDR3 length equals 18 residues. Germline CDR1 reads SGHNT; CDR2 reads YYREEE (reference sequence). V lost 4 bases and J lost 1; bases outside the gene matches: 8. CDR3: CASSRGTSGRLPQETQYF. In DNA form, the CDR3 reads TGTGCCAGCAGCAGGGGGACTAGCGGGAGGTTACCCCAAGAGACCCAGTACTTC.

In this sample, this clone turned up once. The chain carries TRBV19 and TRBJ2-3, with unresolved D. The germline CDR1 and CDR2 sequences are LNHDA and SQIVND (reference sequence). With 7 bases removed from V and 6 bases from J, the gap between germline ends came to 17 bases. CDR3 length: 14 residues. CDR3 sequence reads: CASKEAGRLDTQYF. For the CDR3, the DNA is TGTGCCAGTAAAGAGGCAGGTCGGCTGGATACGCAGTATTTT.

The J gene is TRBJ1-1, the V gene TRBV7-9; possibly TRBD1 for D (5 bases). This CDR3 region has 15 residues. CDR1 SEHNR and CDR2 FQNEAQ come from the germline V gene (reference sequence). The V end lost 4 bases, the J end lost 5 bases, and 17 bases lay between the germline ends. CDR3 loop: CASSYIGGQRTEAFF. The CDR3 DNA is TGTGCCAGCAGCTACATTGGGGGTCAGAGGACTGAAGCTTTCTTT.

The V and J genes are TRBV7-9 and TRBJ1-3; D is uncertain. This CDR3 contains 13 residues. V lost 5 bases and J lost 1, with 6 bases in between. Germline values: CDR1 SEHNR, CDR2 FQNEAQ (reference sequence). The CDR3 nucleotides read TGTGCCAGCAGCCCCAATTCTGGAAACACCATATATTTT. Its translation: CASSPNSGNTIYF.

The V gene is TRBV2, the J gene TRBJ2-5, with D tentatively TRBD1 (5 bases). The germline V and J ends were trimmed by 6 bases and 9 bases, with 20 bases remaining between them. The germline CDR1 and CDR2 sequences are SNHLY and FYNNEI. CDR3 size: 14 residues. The CDR3: CASRPDRVDRAQYF. The CDR3 nucleotides are TGTGCCAGCAGACCCGACAGAGTCGACCGGGCCCAGTACTTC.

The J gene is TRBJ2-7, the V gene TRBV6-8; 14 bases fit TRBD2. V lost 0 bases and J lost 7; bases outside the gene matches: 11. Germline CDR1 is MNHGY and CDR2 is SAAAGT. This CDR3 has 18 residues. The CDR3 DNA follows: TGTGCCAGCAGTTACTCCAAACGACTAGCGGGAGGGCCGCGGGAGCAGTACTTC. It specifies CASSYSKRLAGGPREQYF.

J is TRBJ1-4 and V is TRBV15; the match to TRBD1 covers 7 bases. The CDR3 contains 20 residues. J gave up 0 bases and V 5 bases, and 18 bases lay outside the gene matches. Germline values: CDR1 LNHNV, CDR2 YYDKDF (reference sequence). The chain's CDR3 is CATSSNPVPGTDATNEKLFF. Written as DNA, the CDR3 is TGTGCCACCAGCTCCAACCCCGTACCCGGGACAGACGCAACTAATGAAAAACTGTTTTTT.

The V and J genes are TRBV2 and TRBJ1-1; 7 nucleotides align to TRBD1. This CDR3 has 13 residues. Germline CDR1 SNHLY, CDR2 FYNNEI. Trimming took 4 bases from V and 3 from J; bases not matched to a gene: 2. The DNA of the CDR3 is TGTGCCAGCAGTGCAGGGGGGCACACTGAAGCTTTCTTT. Protein sequence: CASSAGGHTEAFF.